These T cell receptor beta chains were read from a single sample in a study of blood T cells in healthy people across ages. MiXCR, applied by TCRdb to the 5' RACE reads, yields one record per CDR3 protein. The data contain 550,000 to 700,000 distinct CDR3 sequences, roughly 28% of them singletons. Sample: blood. These receptors came from a woman in her 70s in good health. Both conserved end residues are trimmed from each CDR3. Each record gives: clone size, J gene, V gene, CDR3 protein. Size values are once, few and many counts, or a class for expanded clones, and some rows have none.

clone_size: .; j_call: TRBJ2-3; v_call: TRBV28; cdr3_aa: ASSYPNRATDTQY
clone_size: few; j_call: TRBJ1-2; v_call: TRBV12-3/TRBV12-4; cdr3_aa: ASSLGQSYT
clone_size: many; j_call: TRBJ1-4; v_call: TRBV7-9; cdr3_aa: ASTTWGGEKLF
clone_size: .; j_call: TRBJ1-3; v_call: TRBV30; cdr3_aa: AWGAGSSGNTIY
clone_size: few; j_call: TRBJ2-1; v_call: TRBV7-2; cdr3_aa: ASSLGVRAGGINNEQF
clone_size: .; j_call: TRBJ1-2; v_call: TRBV30; cdr3_aa: AWISGRVKRGYT
clone_size: .; j_call: TRBJ2-7; v_call: TRBV12-3/TRBV12-4; cdr3_aa: ASRDQLVGSEQY
clone_size: .; j_call: TRBJ2-1; v_call: TRBV12-3/TRBV12-4; cdr3_aa: ASSLASIYNEQF
clone_size: few; j_call: TRBJ2-3; v_call: TRBV7-2; cdr3_aa: ASSFSSGVADTQY
clone_size: .; j_call: TRBJ1-1; v_call: TRBV2; cdr3_aa: AGVGPLGEAF
clone_size: few; j_call: TRBJ1-2; v_call: TRBV29-1; cdr3_aa: SAGQGLGGYT
clone_size: few; j_call: TRBJ2-1; v_call: TRBV29-1; cdr3_aa: SVGSYNEQF
clone_size: .; j_call: TRBJ1-1; v_call: TRBV3-1; cdr3_aa: ASSQNNRGWTEAF
clone_size: .; j_call: TRBJ1-2; v_call: TRBV18; cdr3_aa: ASSSEPRRGYT
clone_size: few; j_call: TRBJ2-2; v_call: TRBV20-1; cdr3_aa: SARAPTGENTGELF
clone_size: .; j_call: TRBJ2-7; v_call: TRBV7-3; cdr3_aa: ASSLSVLGVYTFPTYEQY
clone_size: few; j_call: TRBJ2-5; v_call: TRBV7-2; cdr3_aa: ASSFYAQGETQY